This TCR beta chain originates from a study of cytomegalovirus exposure and HLA in healthy donors. Study background: HLA-typed donors were the source of tens of millions of unique TCRs held in an early data release.

Both 60 Vbeta primers and 13 Jbeta primers went into the PCR. Some clones are missing from TCRdb's copy, which holds only in-frame ones; the method was immunoSEQ multiplex PCR. The data contain around 170,000 clones, over 75% of them singletons. Samples came from healthy bone marrow donors. The CDR3 runs 11 residues. Between the trimmed V and J ends, which lost 6 bases and 10 bases, there was a span of 10 bases. Germline loops: CDR1 SNHLY, CDR2 FYNNEI. This clonotype originated in a man between 60 and 75 years old in good health and CMV-seronegative. The chain joins TRBV2 to TRBJ2-1; D remains unclear. Source material: PBMCs. The CDR3 DNA reads as TGTGCCAGCAGACTTCTATACGAGCAGTTCTTC. Translating it yields CASRLLYEQFF.